This TCR beta chain is from a study of blood T cell repertoires in COVID-19. A single count supports this clone. The CDR3 extends over 14 amino acids. V shed 5 bases, J shed 8 bases, and the junction held 9 bases outside the gene matches. Germline-derived CDR1 and CDR2 are MNHEY and SMNVEV (reference sequence). This table comes from immunoSEQ multiplex PCR, and its TCRdb copy is limited to in-frame clones, with some not included. This sample carries 65,000 to 100,000 clones, 80% to 90% of them seen once, and the ten largest clones take about 9.1%. The sequencing sample was made of peripheral blood. The source of this sequence is a man in his fifties or sixties with acute or convalescent COVID-19. The chain carries TRBV27 and TRBJ1-2; 9 nucleotides match TRBD1. The CDR3 DNA follows: TGTGCCAGCAGTATCCAACAGGGGGCTGAGGGCTACACCTTC. Translation gives CASSIQQGAEGYTF.